This TCR beta chain is drawn from a study of cytomegalovirus exposure and HLA in healthy donors. Study findings and constraints: Excluded were some V segments that proved indistinguishable, including TRBV6-2 and TRBV6-3.

The primer mix had 60 Vbeta and 13 Jbeta primers. Sequencing was performed with immunoSEQ multiplex PCR; in TCRdb, only in-frame clones are kept and a portion is missing. The data show roughly 150,000 clones, about 75% seen once. V was shortened by 8 bases and J by 0 bases, with 15 bases between the two germline ends. The CDR3 spans 15 residues. Germline V gene data show CDR1 as SGHVS and CDR2 as FQNEAQ. Of note for this clone: Antigen specificity is unknown.

The specimen was PBMCs. The chain joins TRBV7-8 to TRBJ2-3, with D perhaps TRBD2 (6 bases). This TCR came from a woman aged 45-65 years in good health and CMV-seropositive. CDR3 coding DNA: TGTGCCAGCGCTTCGGCGGGGCTTAGCACAGATACGCAGTATTTT. It encodes CASASAGLSTDTQYF. The whole variable domain, filled in from reference TRBV7-8 and TRBJ2-3, reads GAGVSQSPRYKVAKRGQDVALRCDPISGHVSLFWYQQALGQGPEFLTYFQNEAQLDKSGLPSDRFFAERPEGSVSTLKIQRTQQEDSAVYLCASASAGLSTDTQYFGPGTRLTVL.